These T cell receptor beta chains were read from a single sample in a study of cytomegalovirus exposure and HLA in healthy donors. Assay used: immunoSEQ multiplex PCR; TCRdb lists only in-frame clones, some missing. The sample has 250,000 to 350,000 clones, roughly 89% seen once; the top ten hold around 2.1%. The sample consisted of PBMCs. The receptors originated from a woman aged 18-29 years in good health and CMV-seronegative. Both conserved end residues are trimmed from each CDR3.

V: TRBV9; CDR3: ASSVGGPLKRGGDYEQF
V: TRBV30; CDR3: AWTGGFSYNEQF
V: TRBV7-9; CDR3: ASSLAGDNEQY
V: TRBV10-2; CDR3: ASSTPGQKTYEQY
V: TRBV19; CDR3: ASSPGQEVKKNTIY
V: TRBV5-1; CDR3: ASSLGLWGLNTGELF
V: TRBV10-3; CDR3: AISESGGEETQY
V: TRBV27; CDR3: ASSLSGEKPNTGELF
V: TRBV2; CDR3: ASSERRGVDGYT
V: TRBV6-5; CDR3: ASRVREAQPQH
V: TRBV5-1; CDR3: ASTRQLAERPDTQY
V: TRBV27; CDR3: ASAFAGDNTGELF
V: TRBV2; CDR3: ASSATGDFNEQY
V: TRBV2; CDR3: ASSGRSGANVLT
V: TRBV12-5; CDR3: ASGLEGAQPQH
V: TRBV19; CDR3: ASSERSGGAYEQY
V: TRBV18; CDR3: ASSPPQGTPRTDTQY
V: TRBV21-1; CDR3: ASTGCAGPNQPQH
V: TRBV5-1; CDR3: ASSFSSYEQY
V: TRBV13; CDR3: ASSLSRGDYEQY
V: TRBV5-1; CDR3: ASLLQPGQGTDTQY
V: TRBV19; CDR3: ASSETSRYGYT
V: TRBV18; CDR3: ASSPLAGGTFNEQF
V: TRBV7-3; CDR3: ASSLNSRGLGNEQF
V: TRBV10-3; CDR3: AIRGQSDDNSPLH
V: TRBV7-8; CDR3: ASSPDRASMHSPLH
V: TRBV29-1; CDR3: SVEVSQGGGEKLF
V: TRBV6-6; CDR3: ASSFGDRNSNQPQH
V: TRBV5-5; CDR3: ASSLGGTSYEQY
V: TRBV5-6; CDR3: ASSLVPGGYEQY
V: TRBV2; CDR3: ASSEDHVVDIQY
V: TRBV5-1; CDR3: ASSLAGGPDTQY
V: TRBV7-6; CDR3: ASSEGQYTGELF
V: TRBV6-5; CDR3: ASSYSSMGRTGELF
V: TRBV29-1; CDR3: SVPKRQGPGYT
V: TRBV11-2; CDR3: ASSPTGDTEAF
V: TRBV5-1; CDR3: ASSYGTSSYGYT
V: TRBV7-9; CDR3: ASSLGTGNTEAF
V: TRBV11-2; CDR3: ASSLGAFLAGTYEQY
V: TRBV5-5; CDR3: ASSPPGFDEQY
V: TRBV19; CDR3: ASSGRDSYNSPLH
V: TRBV18; CDR3: ASSPDRWSSYNSPLH
V: TRBV16; CDR3: ASSPLRSYNEQF